This TCR beta chain originates from a study of shared clonotypes between healthy human individuals. Libraries were prepared by immunoSEQ multiplex PCR; TCRdb keeps only in-frame clonotypes and omits some of them. The top ten clones hold 0.05% to 0.08% of a sample with around 510,000 clones, approximately 94% of them seen once. The ends lost 6 bases at V and 2 bases at J; junction bases unmatched: 10. This CDR3 region has 15 residues. Germline V gives CDR1 MNHNS, CDR2 SASEGT. Sequenced material: naive CD4+ T cells sorted from blood. Subset indicated: CD45RA+ positively selected. This TCR was recovered from a woman in her twenties or thirties in good health. The chain links TRBV6-1 to TRBJ2-7; 7 nucleotides match TRBD1. The CDR3: CASRNNRDSTYEQYF. The CDR3 bases are TGTGCCAGCAGAAACAACAGGGACAGTACCTACGAGCAGTACTTC.